The 21 T cell receptor beta chains presented below share a single source sample, sequenced in a study of blood T cell repertoires in COVID-19. Here immunoSEQ multiplex PCR was the method, and the copy in TCRdb shows in-frame clones only, minus some. The table has 150,000 or so clones, roughly four fifths seen once. Material: peripheral blood. All receptors come from a woman aged 55-75 years with acute or convalescent COVID-19.

The chain links TRBV29-1 to TRBJ2-1, with TRBD2 matching over 10 bases. With V trimmed by 4 bases and J by 5 bases, 2 bases remained unmatched. The CDR3 extends over 13 amino acids. CDR1 SQVTM and CDR2 ANQGSEA come from the germline V gene. CDR3: CSVAAGGNNEQFF. The CDR3 nucleotides read TGCAGCGTTGCAGCGGGAGGGAACAATGAGCAGTTCTTC.

Turning to this clone: Other DNA sequences within the sample encode an identical CDR3. V and J are TRBV24-1 and TRBJ2-7, with D possibly being TRBD2 (5 bases). V lost 3 bases to trimming and J lost 4 bases, with 6 bases between them. From germline, CDR1 is KGHDR and CDR2 SFDVKD. The CDR3 extends over 12 amino acids. CDR3 region: CATSDRDYEQYF. DNA for the CDR3: TGTGCCACCAGTGATCGGGATTACGAGCAGTACTTC.

The chain employs TRBV27 and TRBJ1-2, with TRBD1 matching 9 bases. CDR3 length: 14 residues. J gave up 11 bases and V 0 bases, and 7 bases lay outside the gene matches. Germline V gene data show CDR1 as MNHEY and CDR2 as SMNVEV (reference sequence). As DNA, the CDR3 is TGTGCCAGCAGTTTATCTGGACAGGGGCCCCTTTACACCTTC. It translates to CASSLSGQGPLYTF.

The J gene is TRBJ2-1, the V gene TRBV5-4; 7 bases fit TRBD2. The germline gives CDR1 SGHNT, CDR2 YYREEE (reference sequence). The CDR3 is 15 amino acids. The V gene end was trimmed by 0 bases and the J gene end by 9 bases; junction bases not matched to a gene: 9. CDR3 nucleotides: TGTGCCAGCAGCTTGGAGGGCGGGAGAGGTCTTGAGCAGTTCTTC. Residues: CASSLEGGRGLEQFF.

This chain uses TRBV28 with TRBJ2-3; D is ambiguous. The CDR3 contains 16 residues. Germline lookup yields CDR1 MDHEN and CDR2 SYDVKM. V was pared by 3 bases and J by 0 bases, with 13 bases between. The CDR3 loop reads CASSLNSILSTDTQYF. In DNA form, the CDR3 reads TGTGCCAGCAGTTTGAATAGCATTTTAAGCACAGATACGCAGTATTTT.

This chain connects TRBV7-3 to TRBJ1-1; possibly TRBD1 for D (6 bases). The length of the CDR3 is 15 residues. Trimming pared 3 bases from V and 0 bases from J, leaving 11 bases between. Germline V gene lookup returns CDR1 SGHTA and CDR2 FQGTGA. CDR3 DNA: TGTGCCAGCAGCTTGGAGGACAGCTTGAACACTGAAGCTTTCTTT. Translating it yields CASSLEDSLNTEAFF.

The chain employs TRBV12-5 and TRBJ2-1; D is unresolved. The CDR3 consists of 12 residues. Germline V CDR1 and CDR2: LGHNT, FRNRAP. Trimming removed 2 bases at V and 10 bases at J, with 9 bases between. In nucleotides, the CDR3 is TGTGCTAGTGGTTTGAGCTTGGGCGAGCAGTTCTTC. Translated: CASGLSLGEQFF.

The chain is built from TRBV7-2 and TRBJ1-1, with D hard to call. The germline V gene has CDR1 SGHTA and CDR2 FQGNSA. Trimming cost V 2 bases and J 1 base, with 5 bases left between them. The CDR3 length is 13 residues. DNA of the CDR3: TGTGCCAGCAGCTTATCCTGGAACACTGAAGCTTTCTTT. This codes for CASSLSWNTEAFF.

The J gene is TRBJ2-2, the V gene TRBV11-2, with TRBD1 matching 7 bases. V shed 6 bases and J 7 bases; nucleotides not matched to a gene: 14. The CDR3 is 16 amino acids. CDR1 SGHAT and CDR2 FQNNGV come from the germline V gene. The CDR3 DNA is TGTGCCAGCAGTCGACAGGGCCCAACTTCCGGCGGGGAGCTGTTTTTT. Amino acids: CASSRQGPTSGGELFF.

The chain couples TRBV28 to TRBJ2-7, with 7 bases fitting TRBD1. Germline values: CDR1 MDHEN, CDR2 SYDVKM. This CDR3 is 17 amino acids long. V shed 3 bases and J 5 bases; nucleotides not matched to a gene: 16. The CDR3 DNA follows: TGTGCCAGCAGTTTGAGGCGTCTCGTAGGGGGCAGGGACGAGCAGTACTTC. Translating gives CASSLRRLVGGRDEQYF.

This clone was recorded once. CDR3 nucleotide sequence: TGTGCCAGCAGTTCTCCGGGACTAGCGGGAGGGCCAAGGAGGAATGAGCAGTTCTTC. Its protein is CASSSPGLAGGPRRNEQFF. V usage is TRBV28 and J usage is TRBJ2-1, with 16 bases fitting TRBD2. The CDR3 contains 19 residues. The V segment lost 4 bases and the J segment 7 bases; nucleotides outside the gene matches: 13. Germline V gene data show CDR1 as MDHEN and CDR2 as SYDVKM.

Only one count was recorded for this clone. The CDR3 sequence is CASSRARQQLGYTF. CDR3 DNA sequence: TGTGCCAGCAGCCGGGCTCGACAGCAGCTTGGCTACACCTTC. The chain recombines TRBV3-1 (or the pseudogene TRBV3-2) with TRBJ1-2, with D perhaps matching TRBD1 (5 bases). The CDR3 contains 14 residues. V shed 4 bases and J shed 7 bases, with 16 bases lying between them. From germline, CDR1 is LGHDT and CDR2 YNNKEL (reference sequence).

The rearrangement links TRBV5-1 to TRBJ2-7; D ambiguous. Trimming took off 1 base at V and 3 bases at J, with 5 bases between the two ends. This CDR3 is 12 amino acids long. Per the germline V gene, CDR1 is SGHRS and CDR2 is YFSETQ. CDR3: CASSLYGYEQYF. The DNA for the CDR3 is TGCGCCAGCAGCTTGTACGGCTACGAGCAGTACTTC.

This rearrangement joins TRBV15 to TRBJ2-6, with no clear D. With 2 bases removed from V and 2 bases from J, the gap between germline ends came to 7 bases. Germline CDR1 reads LNHNV; CDR2 reads YYDKDF (reference sequence). The CDR3 is 15 residues long. The CDR3 region has the DNA TGTGCCACCAGCAGACAGTCCCCTGGGGCCAACGTCCTGACTTTC. This codes for CATSRQSPGANVLTF.

The chain joins TRBV12-2 to TRBJ2-1; the listed D gene, TRBD2, was not tested against the DNA. TRBV12-2 is termed a pseudogene. The CDR3 length is 19 residues. The CDR3 reads CASRTQGVAGGLSYNEQFF. The CDR3 coding sequence is TGTGCAAGTCGCACTCAGGGAGTAGCGGGAGGGCTATCCTACAATGAGCAGTTCTTC.

This clone was counted between two and nine times. The genes are TRBV10-3 and TRBJ2-5; a possible D gene is TRBD2 (6 bases). The V and J ends lost 6 bases and 3 bases respectively, with 11 bases between them. Per the germline V gene, CDR1 is ENHRY and CDR2 is SYGVKD. This CDR3 spans 13 amino acids. As DNA, the CDR3 is TGTGCCATCAGCCCGGGAGCCGAAGAGACCCAGTACTTC. Protein sequence: CAISPGAEETQYF.

J is TRBJ2-5 and V is TRBV5-5; the match to TRBD1 covers 12 bases. V lost 7 bases and J lost 5; bases outside the gene matches: 9. The germline CDR1 and CDR2 sequences are SGHKS and YYEKEE (reference sequence). The CDR3 has 15 residues. CDR3 amino acids: CASHGDRGLGETQYF. The DNA for the CDR3 is TGTGCCAGCCACGGGGACAGGGGGCTAGGGGAGACCCAGTACTTC.

The chain carries TRBV3-1 (or the pseudogene TRBV3-2) and TRBJ2-1; 7 bases line up with TRBD1. The junction had 7 bases not matched to a gene; V was cut back by 3 bases and J by 8 bases. This CDR3 spans 14 amino acids. Germline CDR1 is LGHDT and CDR2 is YNNKEL (reference sequence). CDR3 DNA sequence: TGTGCCAGCAGCCAGAACAGGGGAAAGTATGAGCAGTTCTTC. Protein: CASSQNRGKYEQFF.

The rearrangement uses TRBV7-9 and TRBJ2-1; D may be TRBD2 (7 bases). Germline lookup yields CDR1 SEHNR and CDR2 FQNEAQ (reference sequence). The V end was cut by 5 bases, the J end by 8 bases, with 19 bases between. The CDR3 loop spans 15 amino acids. The CDR3 is CASSTRGGGWDEQFF. CDR3 bases: TGTGCCAGCAGCACCCGGGGCGGGGGCTGGGATGAGCAGTTCTTC.

In its sample, this clone was seen a few times. The chain combines TRBV7-2 with TRBJ2-1, with D perhaps TRBD1 (6 bases). The V gene's germline CDR1 is SGHTA and CDR2 FQGNSA. V lost 5 bases and J 0 bases, leaving 11 bases between the germline ends. This CDR3 comprises 15 residues. The CDR3 DNA is TGTGCCAGCAGCGCCATGGACAGCTCCTACAATGAGCAGTTCTTC. This encodes CASSAMDSSYNEQFF.

The CDR3, as DNA: TGTGCCAGCAGCGCGGGGACAGGCCTTTCTGGGGCCAACGTCCTGACTTTC. Protein: CASSAGTGLSGANVLTF. This chain joins TRBV5-6 and TRBJ2-6; 8 bases fit TRBD1. Germline lookup yields CDR1 SGHDT and CDR2 YYEEEE. Trimming removed 4 bases from V and 1 base from J; junction bases left unmatched: 7. This CDR3 is built from 17 residues.